A single sample gave rise to the 21 T cell receptor beta chains below, sequenced in a study of T-cell memory formation after mild COVID-19. TCRdb analysed the 5' RACE reads with MiXCR anew, one entry per CDR3 protein. Of approximately 300,000 distinct CDR3 sequences in the sample, about a sixth are singletons; the top ten hold approximately 20%. Sequencing was done on a sample of PBMCs or a T cell subset sorted from them (not recorded which). The source of these receptors is a man younger than 35 who had mild COVID-19 (a few samples of this study predate the infection). Cell type and time point are not known.

This clonotype appeared a single time. V gene TRBV18 combines with J gene TRBJ1-1; D call uncertain. Germline values: CDR1 KGHSH, CDR2 LQKENI. The V gene lost 1 base and the J gene lost 1 base, with 10 bases spanning the gap. The CDR3 has 15 residues. CDR3 amino acids: CASSPLSGANTEAFF. CDR3 DNA: TGTGCCAGCTCACCACTCTCCGGAGCGAACACTGAAGCTTTCTTT.

The chain uses TRBV24-1 and TRBJ2-2; D might be TRBD2 (5 bases). V lost 9 bases to trimming and J lost 7 bases, with 8 bases between them. Germline V gives CDR1 KGHDR, CDR2 SFDVKD. This CDR3 has 11 residues. CDR3 sequence reads: CATEGFGELFF. In DNA form, the CDR3 reads TGTGCCACCGAGGGATTCGGGGAGCTGTTTTTT.

This clonotype was seen a handful of times. The V call is TRBV12-3 or TRBV12-4, the J call TRBJ1-5; possibly TRBD1 for D (6 bases). Between the trimmed V and J ends, which lost 6 bases and 1 base, there was a span of 13 bases. The CDR3 consists of 15 residues. The CDR3 DNA reads as TGTGCCAGCAGGTCAGGGGTTTCGAGCAATCAGCCCCAGCATTTT. This encodes CASRSGVSSNQPQHF.

This clonotype was seen more than once but under ten times. The rearrangement uses TRBV3-1 and TRBJ2-4; the D gene is possibly TRBD2 (6 bases). This CDR3 is 12 amino acids long. V shed 1 base and J shed 13 bases, with 11 bases lying between them. Germline lookup yields CDR1 LGHDT and CDR2 YNNKEL (reference sequence). The CDR3 loop is CASSQVEGRQYF. DNA of the CDR3: TGTGCCAGCAGCCAAGTGGAAGGGAGGCAGTACTTC.

In DNA, the CDR3 is TGTGCCAGCAGTCCGACCGGTGGCGGGGGCTCCTACGAGCAGTACTTC. It translates to CASSPTGGGGSYEQYF. The rearrangement uses TRBV6-2 or TRBV6-3 and TRBJ2-7; 7 nucleotides line up with TRBD2. Germline loops: CDR1 MNHEY, CDR2 SVGEGT. J gave up 0 bases and V 5 bases, and 10 bases lay outside the gene matches. The CDR3 consists of 16 residues.

V gene TRBV2 combines with J gene TRBJ1-5, with D perhaps matching TRBD1 (6 bases). The CDR3 runs to 14 residues. V lost 4 bases and J lost 4, with 11 bases in between. Germline V gene sequence: CDR1 SNHLY, CDR2 FYNNEI. CDR3 amino acids: CASSVRQGNQPQHF. The CDR3 DNA reads TGTGCCAGCAGTGTTAGGCAGGGGAATCAGCCCCAGCATTTT.

V and J are TRBV6-2 or TRBV6-3 and TRBJ2-7, with D tentatively TRBD1 or TRBD2 (5 bases each). Germline-derived CDR1 and CDR2 are MNHEY and SVGEGT. CDR3 length: 15 residues. The V gene lost 5 bases and the J gene lost 0 bases, with 14 bases spanning the gap. CDR3: CASSLGASPSYEQYF. CDR3 sequence (DNA): TGTGCCAGCAGTCTCGGGGCATCCCCCTCCTACGAGCAGTACTTC.

The chain couples TRBV27 to TRBJ2-7; 8 bases agree with TRBD1. The V and J ends lost 6 bases and 2 bases, in that order; junction bases with no gene match: 3. The CDR3 covers 13 residues. Germline CDR1 reads MNHEY; CDR2 reads SMNVEV (reference sequence). The CDR3 is CASRGTGPYEQYF. The DNA of the CDR3 is TGTGCCAGCAGAGGGACAGGCCCCTACGAGCAGTACTTC.

The rearrangement joins TRBV6-5 to TRBJ1-2; TRBD1 agrees at 7 bases. J gave up 4 bases and V 9 bases, and 8 bases lay outside the gene matches. This CDR3 is built from 13 residues. The germline CDR1 and CDR2 sequences are MNHEY and SVGAGI. In nucleotides, the CDR3 is TGTGCCAGTCGCCACAGGGGCGCCTATGGCTACACCTTC. This translates into CASRHRGAYGYTF.

The rearrangement links TRBV7-9 to TRBJ2-2; 7 bases agree with TRBD2. CDR1 and CDR2 from the germline V gene are SEHNR and FQNEAQ (reference sequence). V lost 0 bases and J lost 3; bases outside the gene matches: 1. The CDR3 is made up of 15 amino acids. In DNA form, the CDR3 reads TGTGCCAGCAGCTTAGCGGGACTACACACCGGGGAGCTGTTTTTT. Residues: CASSLAGLHTGELFF.

There are a few counts of this clonotype. V usage is TRBV4-1 and J usage is TRBJ1-5; D gene ambiguous. The V end was cut by 0 bases, the J end by 0 bases, with 6 bases between. The CDR3 has 15 amino acids. The V gene's germline CDR1 is MGHRA and CDR2 YSYEKL. CDR3 loop: CASSQEGVSNQPQHF. CDR3 nucleotides: TGCGCCAGCAGCCAAGAAGGAGTTAGCAATCAGCCCCAGCATTTT.

In its sample, this clonotype was seen a few times. The chain is built from TRBV3-1 and TRBJ2-5; D is ambiguous. Trimming took 3 bases from V and 3 from J, leaving 11 bases between them. The CDR3 is 14 residues long. Germline V gene lookup returns CDR1 LGHDT and CDR2 YNNKEL (reference sequence). This CDR3 is CASSHITEKETQYF. CDR3 sequence (DNA): TGTGCCAGCAGCCATATAACAGAGAAAGAGACCCAGTACTTC.

This clonotype was detected a few times. V is TRBV9 and J is TRBJ1-6; the D gene is possibly TRBD1 (5 bases). The CDR3 is 13 residues long. Germline V CDR1 and CDR2: SGDLS, YYNGEE. V dropped 3 bases and J dropped 9 bases, with 10 bases sitting between them. The CDR3 is CASSGGVGSPLHF. In DNA form, the CDR3 reads TGTGCCAGCAGCGGGGGCGTAGGTTCACCCCTCCACTTT. Full variable domain (missing parts from reference TRBV9 and TRBJ1-6): DSGVTQTPKHLITATGQRVTLRCSPRSGDLSVYWYQQSLDQGLQFLIQYYNGEERAKGNILERFSAQQFPDLHSELNLSSLELGDSALYFCASSGGVGSPLHFGNGTRLTVT.

This rearrangement joins TRBV18 to TRBJ1-6, with unresolved D. Germline V lookup: CDR1 KGHSH, CDR2 LQKENI. The CDR3 runs 15 residues. V was cut by 2 bases and J by 8 bases, with 13 bases left in between. CDR3 DNA: TGTGCCAGCTCACCAGAGAGGCCTGCGGATTCACCCCTCCACTTT. Translated: CASSPERPADSPLHF.

This clonotype turned up a few times. V gene TRBV4-3 combines with J gene TRBJ2-3; maybe TRBD1 (5 bases). Germline loops: CDR1 LGHNA, CDR2 YSLEER. The CDR3 length is 14 residues. V was shortened by 1 base and J by 6 bases, with 11 bases between the two germline ends. CDR3 region: CASSQAPGMDTQYF. CDR3 in DNA: TGCGCCAGCAGCCAAGCGCCAGGGATGGATACGCAGTATTTT.

This clonotype was counted at least ten times. The V call is TRBV12-3 or TRBV12-4, the J call TRBJ2-1; 7 nucleotides line up with TRBD1. Trimming took 6 bases from V and 9 from J; bases not matched to a gene: 11. The CDR3 totals 14 residues. CDR3 protein: CASRDTGVETEQFF. The DNA for the CDR3 is TGTGCCAGCAGGGATACAGGGGTCGAAACTGAGCAGTTCTTC.

Only a few counts were recorded for this clonotype. This chain uses TRBV5-1 with TRBJ2-3; no clear D. Trimming left V 0 bases short and J 6 bases short, with 20 bases between. This CDR3 contains 17 residues. Germline V gene data show CDR1 as SGHRS and CDR2 as YFSETQ. The CDR3 reads CASSLEGTPARTDTQYF. As DNA, the CDR3 is TGCGCCAGCAGCTTGGAGGGAACTCCGGCCCGGACGGATACGCAGTATTTT.

The chain recombines TRBV7-9 with TRBJ2-7, with 11 bases that match TRBD2. The CDR3 sequence is 14 residues long. Germline V CDR1 and CDR2: SEHNR, FQNEAQ (reference sequence). V trimming: 5 bases; J trimming: 3 bases; junction bases outside the gene matches: 3. CDR3 DNA sequence: TGTGCCAGCAGCCCTAGCGGGGGGAACTACGAGCAGTACTTC. It specifies CASSPSGGNYEQYF.

The chain employs TRBV10-3 and TRBJ1-2; the D is unclear. CDR3 size: 14 residues. Germline V gives CDR1 ENHRY, CDR2 SYGVKD. The V gene lost 0 bases and the J gene lost 6 bases, with 11 bases spanning the gap. The CDR3 here is CAISESRRGDGYTF. The CDR3 DNA sequence: TGTGCCATCAGTGAGTCTAGGCGCGGTGATGGCTACACCTTC.

With regard to this clonotype: One end of the junction varies from germline; a read error may be responsible. The genes are TRBV7-8 and TRBJ1-1; tentative D call: TRBD1 (5 bases). Germline lookup yields CDR1 SGHVS and CDR2 FQNEAQ. This CDR3 has 14 residues. In DNA, the CDR3 is TGTGCCAGCAGATTAGGACAACTGAACACTGAAGCTTTCTTT. Its protein product is CASRLGQLNTEAFF.

This clonotype was observed many times. The rearrangement uses TRBV6-5 and TRBJ2-1; D is ambiguous. This CDR3 region has 14 residues. With 0 bases removed from V and 8 bases from J, the gap between germline ends came to 11 bases. Germline CDR1 reads MNHEY; CDR2 reads SVGAGI. In nucleotides, the CDR3 is TGTGCCAGCAGTTACTCGAATTTTCTTGATGAGCAGTTCTTC. This gives the protein CASSYSNFLDEQFF.